One and the same sample provided the 16 T cell receptor beta chains below, sequenced in a study of blood T cell repertoires in COVID-19. Sequenced by immunoSEQ multiplex PCR; TCRdb stores in-frame clones only, minus some. This sample has fewer than 300,000 clones, with less than 85% found just once. Sequencing was carried out using peripheral blood. These receptors were collected from a woman between 18 and 30 years old with acute or convalescent COVID-19.

In this sample, this clone turned up a few times. The chain carries TRBV14 and TRBJ2-1, with 10 bases fitting TRBD1. The CDR3 runs 16 residues. The junction had 6 bases not matched to a gene; V was cut back by 4 bases and J by 3 bases. Germline-derived CDR1 and CDR2 are SGHDN and FVKESK. The DNA for the CDR3 is TGTGCCAGCAGCCTCGGTCGGACAGGGGGCTACAATGAGCAGTTCTTC. Protein sequence: CASSLGRTGGYNEQFF. Filled out from reference TRBV14 and TRBJ2-1, the complete variable domain reads EAGVTQFPSHSVIEKGQTVTLRCDPISGHDNLYWYRRVMGKEIKFLLHFVKESKQDESGMPNNRFLAERTGGTYSTLKVQPAELEDSGVYFCASSLGRTGGYNEQFFGPGTRLTVL.

This chain connects TRBV30 to TRBJ2-1, with D possibly being TRBD1 (5 bases). The CDR3 runs to 13 residues. Looked up from germline, CDR1 is GTSNPN and CDR2 is SVGIG (reference sequence). V dropped 0 bases and J dropped 5 bases, with 8 bases sitting between them. DNA for the CDR3: TGTGCCTGGAGTGTACGACAGAACAATGAGCAGTTCTTC. Its translation: CAWSVRQNNEQFF.

The chain recombines TRBV24-1 with TRBJ2-1, with TRBD1 as a possible D gene (5 bases). The CDR3 length is 12 residues. Germline lookup yields CDR1 KGHDR and CDR2 SFDVKD. The germline V and J ends were trimmed by 7 bases and 6 bases, with 9 bases remaining between them. The CDR3 region is CATRQDGNEQFF. CDR3 nucleotide sequence: TGTGCCACCAGACAGGACGGCAATGAGCAGTTCTTC.

V is TRBV2 and J is TRBJ2-2; D is unresolved. The CDR3 runs 14 residues. V lost 5 bases and J 1 base, leaving 8 bases between the germline ends. Germline CDR1 SNHLY, CDR2 FYNNEI. The CDR3: CASSFSWNTGELFF. The CDR3 bases are TGTGCCAGCAGTTTTTCGTGGAACACCGGGGAGCTGTTTTTT.

This chain uses TRBV28 with TRBJ2-7; TRBD1 matches at 10 bases. The CDR3 consists of 13 residues. J was trimmed by 3 bases and V by 8 bases; bases with no gene match: 4. CDR1 is MDHEN and CDR2 is SYDVKM in the germline V gene. The CDR3 DNA sequence: TGTGCCAGCCGGACAGGGGGTTACTACGAGCAGTACTTC. It yields the protein CASRTGGYYEQYF.

CDR3 residues: CASGENEQFF. CDR3 sequence (DNA): TGTGCCAGTGGAGAAAATGAGCAGTTCTTC. V gene TRBV19 combines with J gene TRBJ2-1; D gene unclear. Germline V gives CDR1 LNHDA, CDR2 SQIVND (reference sequence). CDR3 length: 10 amino acids. V gave up 8 bases and J gave up 7 bases, with 6 bases separating them.

The gene calls are TRBV6-1 and TRBJ1-5, with D possibly TRBD1 on 5 matching bases. The CDR3 covers 15 residues. The germline gives CDR1 MNHNS, CDR2 SASEGT. Trimming stripped 2 bases from V and 4 bases from J, with 12 bases between. As DNA, the CDR3 is TGTGCCAGCAGTGAATGGGTGACAGAGAATCAGCCCCAGCATTTT. Amino acids: CASSEWVTENQPQHF.

The table lists this clone with a count of one. The chain uses TRBV27 and TRBJ1-6; possibly TRBD1 for D (6 bases). The CDR3 consists of 14 residues. Germline V lookup: CDR1 MNHEY, CDR2 SMNVEV (reference sequence). Trimming shortened V by 6 bases and J by 7 bases, and 13 bases separated the two germline ends. The CDR3 region is CASRADRQNSPLHF. In nucleotides, the CDR3 is TGTGCCAGCAGAGCCGACAGGCAAAATTCACCCCTCCACTTT.

This clone was recorded once. This chain uses TRBV12-3 or TRBV12-4 with TRBJ1-2, with D possibly matching TRBD1 (5 bases). V was trimmed by 6 bases and J by 7 bases, leaving 15 bases between them. This CDR3 spans 13 amino acids. CDR3 DNA sequence: TGTGCCAGCAGCCCGGACATCACCATTGGCTACACCTTC. Its translation: CASSPDITIGYTF.

The chain is built from TRBV19 and TRBJ1-2; D unclear. The CDR3 consists of 11 residues. Germline loops: CDR1 LNHDA, CDR2 SQIVND (reference sequence). Trimming cost V 6 bases and J 2 bases, with 4 bases left between them. The DNA of the CDR3 is TGTGCCAGTAGCCGGAACTATGGCTACACCTTC. This gives the protein CASSRNYGYTF.

This clone was seen a few times. This chain links TRBV11-2 with TRBJ2-3; 8 nucleotides agree with TRBD1. Per germline, CDR1 SGHAT and CDR2 FQNNGV. V shed 6 bases, J shed 3 bases, and the junction held 2 bases outside the gene matches. The CDR3 runs to 13 residues. The CDR3 nucleotides are TGTGCCAGCAGGGACAGGGCTACAGATACGCAGTATTTT. Translation: CASRDRATDTQYF. The full variable domain, rest sourced from reference TRBV11-2 and TRBJ2-3, is EAGVAQSPRYKIIEKRQSVAFWCNPISGHATLYWYQQILGQGPKLLIQFQNNGVVDDSQLPKDRFSAERLKGVDSTLKIQPAKLEDSAVYLCASRDRATDTQYFGPGTRLTVL.

The table lists this clone with a count of one. The chain recombines TRBV7-8 with TRBJ1-6, with D possibly matching TRBD1 (6 bases). Trimming pared 3 bases from V and 14 bases from J, leaving 17 bases between. Germline values: CDR1 SGHVS, CDR2 FQNEAQ. This CDR3 is built from 14 residues. CDR3 protein: CASSFIGQLFSLHF. The CDR3 DNA reads TGTGCCAGCAGCTTTATAGGACAGCTTTTTTCCCTCCACTTT.

V is TRBV7-9 and J is TRBJ2-2, with 10 bases aligning to TRBD2. CDR1 SEHNR and CDR2 FQNEAQ come from the germline V gene (reference sequence). The CDR3 sequence is 16 residues long. V trimming: 5 bases; J trimming: 1 base; junction bases outside the gene matches: 4. This chain's CDR3 is CASSPGLAENTGELFF. The CDR3, as DNA: TGTGCCAGCAGCCCAGGACTAGCGGAGAACACCGGGGAGCTGTTTTTT.

The chain joins TRBV9 to TRBJ2-7; 14 nucleotides align to TRBD2. The CDR3 is 16 residues long. CDR1 is SGDLS, CDR2 YYNGEE, per germline. V lost 3 bases and J lost 2; bases outside the gene matches: 4. CDR3 protein: CASSGTSGRSPYEQYF. The CDR3 coding sequence is TGTGCCAGCAGCGGGACTAGCGGGAGGTCTCCCTACGAGCAGTACTTC.

This chain uses TRBV28 with TRBJ2-7, with TRBD1 matching 9 bases. Germline V gene data show CDR1 as MDHEN and CDR2 as SYDVKM. This CDR3 is 15 amino acids long. V lost 5 bases, J lost 4 bases, and 9 bases stayed unmatched. CDR3 amino acids: CASSPSGQGQYEQYF. CDR3 DNA sequence: TGTGCCAGCAGTCCCTCGGGACAGGGTCAATACGAGCAGTACTTC. The variable domain in full, with the rest retrieved from reference TRBV28 and TRBJ2-7, is DVKVTQSSRYLVKRTGEKVFLECVQDMDHENMFWYRQDPGLGLRLIYFSYDVKMKEKGDIPEGYSVSREKKERFSLILESASTNQTSMYLCASSPSGQGQYEQYFGPGTRLTVT.

This chain joins TRBV6-5 and TRBJ2-7, with TRBD2 matching 16 bases. Germline V gene sequence: CDR1 MNHEY, CDR2 SVGAGI. Losses at the gene ends were 5 bases for V and 7 bases for J; bases not matched to a gene: 5. The CDR3 consists of 15 residues. CDR3 sequence (DNA): TGTGCCAGCAGTCGGGGACTAGCGGGAGGGGGAGAGCAGTACTTC. This codes for CASSRGLAGGGEQYF.